This TCR beta chain comes out of a study of T cell responses to AZD1222 COVID-19 vaccine. Here immunoSEQ multiplex PCR was the method, and the copy in TCRdb shows in-frame clones only, minus some. The sample records about 150,000 clones, about 90% being singletons. The germline V and J ends were trimmed by 1 base and 3 bases, with 10 bases remaining between them. This CDR3 has 14 residues. Germline CDR1 is SGHNT and CDR2 is YENEEA. Material: peripheral blood, obtained 28 days after the second AZD1222 dose. The sequence derives from an adult who received the AZD1222 COVID-19 vaccine. The chain has TRBV11-3 and TRBJ2-7, with D uncertain. The CDR3 loop reads CASSLGGSSYEQYF. The CDR3 nucleotides are TGTGCCAGCAGCTTAGGGGGATCAAGCTACGAGCAGTACTTC. The full variable domain, its missing parts supplied by reference TRBV11-3 and TRBJ2-7, is EAGVVQSPRYKIIEKKQPVAFWCNPISGHNTLYWYLQNLGQGPELLIRYENEEAVDDSQLPKDRFSAERLKGVDSTLKIQPAELGDSAVYLCASSLGGSSYEQYFGPGTRLTVT.